A selection of T cell receptor beta chains follows, all from one sample in a study of blood T cells in healthy people across ages. MiXCR, applied by TCRdb to the 5' RACE reads, yields one record per CDR3 protein. The data show some 1 million distinct CDR3 sequences, with over 35% seen just once and approximately 17% held by the top ten. Sequenced: blood. These receptors came from a woman aged 60-75 years in good health. Each CDR3 is given with its conserved first and last residue. A D gene is named only where the DNA matches it firmly. Only some rows state a clone size, as once, few, many or a class for expanded clones.

TRBJ2-1	few	-	12	TRBV29-1	TGCAGCGTTGAAGTTGCGTCCAATGAGCAGTTCTTC	CSVEVASNEQFF
TRBJ1-2	-	TRBD1	15	TRBV4-1	TGCGCCAGCAGCCCGGACAGGCCTCCGCGCTATGGCTACACCTTC	CASSPDRPPRYGYTF
TRBJ1-2	-	-	15	TRBV28	TGTGCCAGCAGTTTATCAGGTCTGGGCTTCGGTGGCTACACCTTC	CASSLSGLGFGGYTF
TRBJ2-3	-	-	18	TRBV24-1	TGTGCCACCAGTGATCCACGCCCCGATGAGGGAAGCACAGATACGCAGTATTTT	CATSDPRPDEGSTDTQYF
TRBJ2-1	few	-	15	TRBV2	TGTGCCAGCCGAGACTACAGGGACCCTCCCAATGAGCAGTTCTTC	CASRDYRDPPNEQFF
TRBJ2-1	-	-	13	TRBV12-3/TRBV12-4	TGTGCCAGCAGTTTAGCGCAAAGCAATGAGCAGTTCTTC	CASSLAQSNEQFF
TRBJ2-1	few	-	13	TRBV7-3	TGTGCCAGCAGCTTAACCGACAACAATGAGCAGTTCTTC	CASSLTDNNEQFF
TRBJ2-6	few	TRBD1	16	TRBV15	TGTGCCACTAGGGGGACAGTCCGCTCTGGGGCCAACGTCCTGACTTTC	CATRGTVRSGANVLTF
TRBJ2-3	few	-	17	TRBV9	TGTGCCAGCAGTCTGCTTTCTAGCAACAAGTTCACAGATACGCAGTATTTT	CASSLLSSNKFTDTQYF
TRBJ2-7	-	-	15	TRBV11-2	TGTGCCGGCAGCTTAGATGTAGGAGGTAGCTACGAGCAGTACTTC	CAGSLDVGGSYEQYF
TRBJ2-1	once	-	16	TRBV29-1	TGCAGCGTTGAATCAGGGGGCGGGAGCGGCTGCAATGAGCAGTTCTTC	CSVESGGGSGCNEQFF
TRBJ2-7	-	TRBD2	11	TRBV11-2	TGTGTAACCAGGGAGGGCTACGAGCAGTACTTC	CVTREGYEQYF
TRBJ2-7	-	-	15	TRBV11-2	TGTGCCAGCAGCTTAGATGGGGGGACCCCCTACGAGCAGTACTTC	CASSLDGGTPYEQYF
TRBJ2-2	-	TRBD2	17	TRBV29-1	TGCAGCGTTGGTCGGTCTAGCGGGAGAGCGAACACCGGGGAGCTGTTTTTT	CSVGRSSGRANTGELFF
TRBJ1-1	-	-	13	TRBV12-3/TRBV12-4	TGTGCCAGCAGTTTAGCCCAGGGGATGGCAGCTTTCTTT	CASSLAQGMAAFF
TRBJ1-2	-	-	12	TRBV28	TGTGCCAGCAGTGACTACCTACCTACCCCCACCTTC	CASSDYLPTPTF
TRBJ2-1	-	-	17	TRBV4-2	TGTGCCAGCAACCGCCCAGGGGCTGAGGGGGGCTCTAATGAGCAGTTCTTC	CASNRPGAEGGSNEQFF
TRBJ2-4	-	-	14	TRBV29-1	TGCAGCGTTGAAGGGCCAGGGATAACAAACATTCAGTACTTC	CSVEGPGITNIQYF
TRBJ2-7	once	TRBD1	15	TRBV20-1	TGCAGTGCTAGAGATTGGACAGGGTCTTCCTACGAGCAGTACTTC	CSARDWTGSSYEQYF
TRBJ2-7	-	TRBD1	14	TRBV25-1	TGTGCCAGCACCCACGGGACAGGGAATGACGAGCAGTACTTC	CASTHGTGNDEQYF
TRBJ2-1	-	-	16	TRBV9	TGTGCCAGCAGCGTAGGGGGGTCCTTCTCCTACAATGAGCAGTTCTTC	CASSVGGSFSYNEQFF
TRBJ2-3	-	-	11	TRBV20-1	TGCAGCGGCCTGTTAGGAGATACGCAGTATTTT	CSGLLGDTQYF
TRBJ2-5	few	-	16	TRBV10-2	TGCGCCAGCAGTGAGTTGGGGTTTGGGGAACAAGAGACCCAGTACTTC	CASSELGFGEQETQYF
TRBJ1-5	once	-	14	TRBV29-1	TGCAGCGTTGGGGAAACCGGCATTAGTCAGCCCCAGCATTTT	CSVGETGISQPQHF
TRBJ1-5	-	-	14	TRBV27	TGTGCCAGCAGTTTTGGTAGTAGCAATCAGCCCCAGCATTTT	CASSFGSSNQPQHF
TRBJ2-3	once	-	13	TRBV6-5	TGTGCCAGTAGACTCGGAAACACAGATACGCAGTATTTT	CASRLGNTDTQYF
TRBJ2-5	-	TRBD1	14	TRBV5-6	TGTGCCAGCACCCTCGGGACAGCCCAAGAGACCCAGTACTTC	CASTLGTAQETQYF
TRBJ2-7	-	TRBD1	15	TRBV4-1	TGCGCCAGCAGCTACAAGGACAGGGGGCAATACGAGCAGTACTTC	CASSYKDRGQYEQYF
TRBJ2-6	-	-	15	TRBV10-1	TGCGCCAGCAGTGAGTCTACCTCTGGGGCCAACGTCCTGACTTTC	CASSESTSGANVLTF
TRBJ2-1	few	TRBD2	13	TRBV12-3/TRBV12-4	TGTGCCAGCAGCCAGGCGGGGACTACCGGGCAGTTCTTC	CASSQAGTTGQFF
TRBJ2-7	-	TRBD1	15	TRBV4-2	TGTGCCAGCAGCCGAGGACAGGGTGGGTCCTACGAGCAGTACTTC	CASSRGQGGSYEQYF
TRBJ2-3	-	TRBD2	15	TRBV27	TGTGCCAGCAGGACTTTAGCGGGAGCTACAGATACGCAGTATTTT	CASRTLAGATDTQYF